This T cell receptor beta chain appears in the sequencing data of a study of control samples from healthy donors and cancer patients. V was clipped by 2 bases and J by 0 bases, with 16 bases between them. The CDR3 loop spans 18 amino acids. Germline-derived CDR1 and CDR2 are SGHTA and FQGNSA. Using immunoSEQ multiplex PCR, the repertoire was profiled, and TCRdb retains in-frame clones only, with some absent. The repertoire holds 85,000 to 95,000 clones, with 80% to 95% as singletons. The TCR originated in a woman aged 25 to 39 in good health. Input material: blood. This chain joins TRBV7-2 and TRBJ2-2; D unresolved. Written as DNA, the CDR3 is TGTGCCAGCAGCTTATTACCCCAGTTGGTTTCGAACACCGGGGAGCTGTTTTTT. Its translation: CASSLLPQLVSNTGELFF.